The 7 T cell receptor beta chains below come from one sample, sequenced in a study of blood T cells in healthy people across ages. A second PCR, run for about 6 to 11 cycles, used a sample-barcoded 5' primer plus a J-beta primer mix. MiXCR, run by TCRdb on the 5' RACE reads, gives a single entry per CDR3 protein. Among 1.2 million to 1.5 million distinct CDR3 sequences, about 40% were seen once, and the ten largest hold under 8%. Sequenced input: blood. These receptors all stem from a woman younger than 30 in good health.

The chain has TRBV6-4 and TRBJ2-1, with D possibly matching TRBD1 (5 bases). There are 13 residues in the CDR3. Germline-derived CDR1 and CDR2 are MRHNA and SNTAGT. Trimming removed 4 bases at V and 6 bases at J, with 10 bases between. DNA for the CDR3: TGTGCCAGCAGTGTCCAACAGGCCAATGAGCAGTTCTTC. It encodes CASSVQQANEQFF.

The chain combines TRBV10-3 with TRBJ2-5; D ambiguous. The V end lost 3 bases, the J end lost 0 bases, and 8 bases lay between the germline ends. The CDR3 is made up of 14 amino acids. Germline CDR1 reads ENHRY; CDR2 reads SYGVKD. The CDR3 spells CAISDSAYQETQYF. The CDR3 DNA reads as TGTGCCATCAGTGATTCGGCGTACCAAGAGACCCAGTACTTC.

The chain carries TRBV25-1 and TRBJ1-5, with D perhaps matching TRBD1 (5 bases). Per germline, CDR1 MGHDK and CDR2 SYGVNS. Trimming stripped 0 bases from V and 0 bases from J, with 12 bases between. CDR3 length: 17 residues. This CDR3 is CASSEYFPDSSNQPQHF. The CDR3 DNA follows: TGTGCCAGCAGTGAATATTTCCCCGACAGTAGCAATCAGCCCCAGCATTTT.

The CDR3 region is CARSPLGANYGYTF. Written as DNA, the CDR3 is TGTGCCAGGAGCCCGCTCGGGGCAAACTATGGCTACACCTTC. The rearrangement uses TRBV13 and TRBJ1-2, with D possibly being TRBD1 (5 bases). This CDR3 is 14 amino acids long. The germline V gene encodes CDR1 PRHDT and CDR2 FYEKMQ (reference sequence). V lost 9 bases and J 2 bases, leaving 16 bases between the germline ends.

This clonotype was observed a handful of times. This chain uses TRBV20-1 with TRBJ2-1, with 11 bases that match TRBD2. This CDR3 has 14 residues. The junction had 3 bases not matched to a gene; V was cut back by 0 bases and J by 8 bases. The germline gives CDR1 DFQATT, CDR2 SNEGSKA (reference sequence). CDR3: CSARELAGGHEQFF. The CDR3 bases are TGCAGTGCTAGAGAGCTAGCGGGGGGTCATGAGCAGTTCTTC.

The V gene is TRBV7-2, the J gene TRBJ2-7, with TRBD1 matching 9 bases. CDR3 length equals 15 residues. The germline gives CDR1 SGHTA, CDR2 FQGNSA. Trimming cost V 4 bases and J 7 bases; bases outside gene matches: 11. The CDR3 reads CASSSLTHGTGEQYF. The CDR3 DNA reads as TGTGCCAGCAGCTCCTTGACTCACGGGACAGGGGAGCAGTACTTC. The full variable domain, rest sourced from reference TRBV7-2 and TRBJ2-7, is GAGVSQSPSNKVTEKGKDVELRCDPISGHTALYWYRQSLGQGLEFLIYFQGNSAPDKSGLPSDRFSAERTGGSVSTLTIQRTQQEDSAVYLCASSSLTHGTGEQYFGPGTRLTVT.

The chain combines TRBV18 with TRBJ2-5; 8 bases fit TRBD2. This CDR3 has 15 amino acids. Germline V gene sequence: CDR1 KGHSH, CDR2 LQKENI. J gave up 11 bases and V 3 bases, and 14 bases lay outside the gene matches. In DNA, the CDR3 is TGTGCCAGCTCACCGGGGGCCGGGACTAGGGATGAGCAGTACTTC. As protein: CASSPGAGTRDEQYF. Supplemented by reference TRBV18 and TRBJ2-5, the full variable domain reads NAGVMQNPRHLVRRRGQEARLRCSPMKGHSHVYWYRQLPEEGLKFMVYLQKENIIDESGMPKERFSAEFPKEGPSILRIQQVVRGDSAAYFCASSPGAGTRDEQYFGPGTRLLVL.